The 5 T cell receptor beta chains below all came from one sample that was sequenced in a study of shared T cell receptors in the human thymus (dated by TCRdb to about 2021). Library preparation used the immunoSEQ multiplex PCR assay. TCRdb carries this immuneACCESS record with in-frame sequences only. Its versions omit some clonotypes, under half of them owing to an unresolved V gene in the studies checked, with the rest unexplained. A total of 600,000 or so clones appear in this sample, 80% to 90% of them only once. The ten largest clones capture about 0.0094% of the sample. The same sample was also studied in work on human thymus T cells.

Sequencing used thymocytes. Every receptor here comes from a boy younger than two with a congenital heart defect. Donor details come from another sample of the same person, matched by shared clones.

The chain has TRBV30 and TRBJ2-2; TRBD1 is a possible D gene (5 bases). Germline CDR1 reads GTSNPN; CDR2 reads SVGIG (reference sequence). V was shortened by 2 bases and J by 2 bases, with 15 bases between the two germline ends. The CDR3 is made up of 16 amino acids. The CDR3 sequence: CAWSPSRTKNTGELFF. CDR3 DNA: TGTGCCTGGAGTCCAAGTCGGACAAAAAACACCGGGGAGCTGTTTTTT.

The sample holds one count of this clone. V usage is TRBV11-2 and J usage is TRBJ2-2, with D maybe TRBD1 (6 bases). The V end lost 1 base, the J end lost 1 base, and 7 bases lay between the germline ends. The germline V gene encodes CDR1 SGHAT and CDR2 FQNNGV. The length of the CDR3 is 15 residues. The CDR3 nucleotides read TGTGCCAGCAGCTTAGCGGGACAGAACACCGGGGAGCTGTTTTTT. Its protein is CASSLAGQNTGELFF.

This rearrangement joins TRBV7-6 to TRBJ2-3, with D perhaps matching TRBD2 (7 bases). Germline-derived CDR1 and CDR2 are SGHVS and FNYEAQ. V lost 5 bases, J lost 2 bases, and 17 bases lay in between. The CDR3 totals 16 residues. The CDR3: CASSDLGGANTDTQYF. The CDR3, as DNA: TGTGCCAGCAGCGACCTGGGGGGGGCGAACACAGATACGCAGTATTTT.

This clone was detected once. The chain combines TRBV25-1 with TRBJ2-7; D is perhaps TRBD2 (6 bases). CDR1 MGHDK and CDR2 SYGVNS come from the germline V gene. The CDR3 has 14 amino acids. V lost 2 bases, J lost 1 base, and 9 bases lay in between. The CDR3 here is CASSESGLSYEQYF. CDR3 DNA sequence: TGTGCCAGCAGTGAAAGCGGGTTGTCCTACGAGCAGTACTTC.

The chain uses TRBV6-1 and TRBJ2-1; D uncertain. The CDR3 sequence is 12 residues long. Trimming left V 5 bases short and J 10 bases short, with 12 bases between. Germline loops: CDR1 MNHNS, CDR2 SASEGT. DNA for the CDR3: TGTGCCAGCAGTTTTTTCGGAGCCGAGCAGTTCTTC. Its protein product is CASSFFGAEQFF.